Presented here are 6 T cell receptor beta chains from one specimen sequenced in a study of control samples from healthy donors and cancer patients. The repertoire was sequenced with immunoSEQ multiplex PCR; TCRdb's copy has only in-frame clones and lacks some. The sample contains more than 50,000 clones, approximately 94% of which appear only once. Sequencing was performed on blood. The receptors shown here come from a woman aged 18-29 years in good health.

CDR3 nucleotide sequence: TGTGCCAGTAGGGAGGACAGGAGCCTTCAAGAGACCCAGTACTTC. Translating it yields CASREDRSLQETQYF. V usage is TRBV19 and J usage is TRBJ2-5; TRBD1 matches 7 bases. The germline V gene has CDR1 LNHDA and CDR2 SQIVND (reference sequence). The CDR3 is 15 residues long. Unmatched junction bases numbered 9, after V lost 6 bases and J lost 2 bases.

In nucleotides, the CDR3 is TGTGCCAGCAGCCACTACACTGAAGCTTTCTTT. Protein sequence: CASSHYTEAFF. The rearrangement uses TRBV3-1 (or the pseudogene TRBV3-2) and TRBJ1-1; D is unresolved. Trimming pared 3 bases from V and 3 bases from J, leaving 2 bases between. The CDR3 runs to 11 residues. In germline, CDR1 is LGHDT, CDR2 YNNKEL (reference sequence).

This rearrangement joins TRBV7-3 to TRBJ2-1; no clear D gene. The V and J ends lost 1 base and 5 bases respectively, with 6 bases between them. The CDR3 has 13 amino acids. Germline assignment: CDR1 SGHTA and CDR2 FQGTGA. For the CDR3, the DNA is TGTGCCAGCAGCTTAAACAGAGACAATGAGCAGTTCTTC. Residues: CASSLNRDNEQFF.

The V and J genes are TRBV15 and TRBJ1-5; TRBD1 is a possible D gene (6 bases). The CDR3 has 15 residues. Germline V gene lookup returns CDR1 LNHNV and CDR2 YYDKDF (reference sequence). The V gene lost 0 bases and the J gene lost 6 bases, with 12 bases spanning the gap. The CDR3 nucleotides are TGTGCCACCAGCAGAGAAACAGGGTTCGGTCAGCCCCAGCATTTT. Protein product: CATSRETGFGQPQHF.

V is TRBV6-5 and J is TRBJ2-6; D gene uncertain. This CDR3 comprises 14 residues. V dropped 6 bases and J dropped 0 bases, with 6 bases sitting between them. Germline V gene data show CDR1 as MNHEY and CDR2 as SVGAGI. CDR3 loop: CASSPLSGANVLTF. As DNA, the CDR3 is TGTGCCAGCAGCCCGCTCTCTGGGGCCAACGTCCTGACTTTC.

J is TRBJ1-5 and V is TRBV6-2 or TRBV6-3; a possible D gene is TRBD1 (5 bases). Germline CDR1 and CDR2: MNHEY and SVGEGT. The CDR3 totals 17 residues. V lost 5 bases to trimming and J lost 1 base, with 18 bases between them. CDR3 region: CASSLRQGGTSNQPQHF. For the CDR3, the DNA is TGTGCCAGCAGTCTCCGGCAGGGTGGAACGAGCAATCAGCCCCAGCATTTT.